This TCR beta chain appears in the sequencing data of a study of blood T cell repertoires in COVID-19. Per the germline V gene, CDR1 is SEHNR and CDR2 is FQNEAQ (reference sequence). Trimming left V 0 bases short and J 3 bases short, with 12 bases between. This CDR3 comprises 16 residues. This study enrolled people aged roughly 18 to 90 from around 26 US geographic areas. Using immunoSEQ multiplex PCR, the repertoire was profiled, and TCRdb retains in-frame clones only, with some absent. The table lists some 200,000 clones, over 75% of them singletons. What was sequenced was PBMCs or T cells enriched from blood (not recorded which). The receptor was derived from a young woman in a cohort exposed to, infected with or recovered from COVID-19 (not recorded which). The chain links TRBV7-9 to TRBJ1-3, with D possibly TRBD1 on 6 matching bases. CDR3 nucleotides: TGTGCCAGCAGCTTAGCTTTGAGGACAGATGGAAACACCATATATTTT. Amino acids: CASSLALRTDGNTIYF.